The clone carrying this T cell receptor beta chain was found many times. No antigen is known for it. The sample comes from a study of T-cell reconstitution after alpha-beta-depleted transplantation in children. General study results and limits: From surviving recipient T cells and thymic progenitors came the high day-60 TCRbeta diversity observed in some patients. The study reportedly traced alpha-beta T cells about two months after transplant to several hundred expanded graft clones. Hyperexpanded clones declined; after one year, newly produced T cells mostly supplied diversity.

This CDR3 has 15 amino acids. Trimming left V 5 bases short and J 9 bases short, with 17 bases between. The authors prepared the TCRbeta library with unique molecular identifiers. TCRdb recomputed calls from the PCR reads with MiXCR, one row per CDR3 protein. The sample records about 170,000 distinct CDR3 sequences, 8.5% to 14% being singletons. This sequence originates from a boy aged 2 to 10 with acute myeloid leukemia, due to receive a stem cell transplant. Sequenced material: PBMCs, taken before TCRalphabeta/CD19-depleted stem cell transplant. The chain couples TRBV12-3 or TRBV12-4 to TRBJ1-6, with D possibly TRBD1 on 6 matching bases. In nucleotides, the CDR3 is TGTGCCAGCAGTCCCCGAAGGACAGAGACTTCACCCCTCCACTTT. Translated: CASSPRRTETSPLHF.